The present T cell receptor beta chain was sequenced within a study of vaccination and CD4 T cells after COVID-19. About the research overall: In the convalescent cohort, there were six males and four females, two of them Hispanic. Control cultures were given a CEFX pool, an HIV-1 Nef pool, or no peptide.

About this clonotype itself: Its antigen remains unknown.

Trimming cost V 5 bases and J 4 bases; bases outside gene matches: 8. This CDR3 is built from 14 residues. The treatment is: roughly ten-day PBMC culture with coronavirus spike peptide pools or control peptides (ViraFEST assay). On day 3 and again on day 7, fresh IL-2 medium was used to replace half the medium. Sequence data for DNA of cultured CD4+ T cells were generated by the Oncomine TCR Beta short-read assay. MiXCR was run by TCRdb on the PCR reads, yielding one entry per CDR3 protein. In the table there are approximately 17,000 distinct CDR3 sequences, more than 55% of which are singletons. The rearrangement links TRBV12-3 or TRBV12-4 to TRBJ2-7; 7 bases align to TRBD2. The clonotype originates from a human donor who had recovered from COVID-19. Sequencing was done on a sample of CD4+ T cells from blood, cultured in vitro. The CDR3 sequence: CASSRGLELYEQYF. CDR3 coding DNA: TGTGCCAGCAGTCGCGGACTAGAACTGTACGAGCAGTACTTC.